This note documents a single T cell receptor beta chain sequence. Its antigen is not yet known. No much larger clonotype is one base removed from it; base qualities were not supplied. Libraries were constructed by the immunoSEQ multiplex PCR assay. For the multiplex PCR, a mixture combining 60 forward primers for TCR Vbeta segments and 13 reverse primers for TCR Jbeta segments was used. A multiplex PCR assay on genomic DNA amplified the CDR3 region of rearranged TCR beta genes. Amplified TCR beta libraries were sequenced as 87-base-pair reads on the Illumina HiSeq System. The authors' analysis ran thus. In a later analysis, 80 million or so unique TCR beta chains were counted across the approximately 670 repertoires, and about 10 million of these chains were shared by at least two donors. A nearest-neighbor algorithm error-corrected the raw reads and collapsed the reads into unique sequences, merging closely related sequences to remove PCR and sequencing errors. To assign V, D and J gene segments, CDR3 sequences were aligned to IMGT reference sequences. Each retained sequence needed at least a six-nucleotide match to both a V gene segment and a J gene segment. A rearrangement counted as productive if the CDR3 had no stop codons and remained in frame with V and J, and every other rearrangement counted as non-productive. Following IMGT convention, CDR3 was defined as the stretch from the second conserved V-encoded cysteine to the conserved J-encoded phenylalanine. Sequences without an unambiguous match to a single V gene segment were excluded from the earlier analysis of several hundred of the donors. An earlier analysis of several hundred of the donors called V segments functional above 56.7% productive rearrangements and segregating when the between-donor standard deviation exceeded 5%. To diagnose cytomegalovirus status from the catalog of TCR beta chain sequences, a statistical classification framework was built. In a later analysis, TCR nucleotide sequences were compared against IMGT/GENE-DB human TR gene sequences so that V and J genes could be assigned. The TCRdist pipeline was used in a later analysis to assign CDR3 sequences and most-parsimonious VDJ recombination scenarios. A later analysis defined each TCR beta chain by its CDR3 amino acid sequence plus V-gene family, and excluded reads lacking a unique V-gene family. In a later analysis, 450 to 600 highly shared, low-generation-probability nucleotide sequences were removed to address suspected cross-contamination and a sequencing artifact. A later analysis calculated a clonal expansion index for each public chain from normalized within-repertoire ranks of inferred template counts. In a later analysis, generation probabilities were computed using a VDJ recombination model fitted to out-of-frame rearrangements, and the results were checked against IGoR. Hypergeometric tests were used in a later analysis to score TCR-TCR, TCR-HLA and TCR-CMV co-occurrence, with a repertoire-size bias correction applied to the TCR pairs. A later analysis estimated false discovery rates by permuting HLA or CMV assignments 20 times. In a later analysis, co-occurring TCRs were grouped with DBSCAN, and TCRdist sequence similarity was added when clustering was performed within HLA-allele-positive subsets. Repertoires with fewer than 30,000 or more than 120,000 public chains, plus five repertoires with anomalous nucleotide sharing, were excluded from co-occurrence clustering. Entries here come from immuneACCESS through TCRdb and include only in-frame sequences with V and J called. Some clones fail to appear in such tables; in the studies checked, an unresolved V gene covers under half of the shortfall, and the cause of the remainder is unknown. V and J calls and clone size come straight from that table; D and trimming were deduced from the DNA. The sample table records about 160,000 clones; 80% of these occur just once. The top ten clonotypes cover roughly 9.7% of the sample.

V and J lose 3 bases and 5 bases, and a span of 13 bases separates them. Spanning cysteine to phenylalanine, the CDR3 consists of 15 amino acids. The sequence is cut down to CDR3 DNA, 45 bases in frame from base 1. The germline V gene (reference sequence) gives CDR1 as SEHNR and CDR2 as FQNEAQ. The data stem from a study of cytomegalovirus exposure and HLA in healthy donors (dated 2017 in TCRdb). Turning to the overall study: According to an earlier analysis of around 600 of the donors, about 180 million T cells yielded 90 million to 130 million unique TCR beta sequences and about 280 Gb of sequence data. In a later genetic analysis, genome-wide SNP genotypes for about three fifths of the roughly 670 donors were used, and that subset was treated as a discovery cohort. Every repertoire in the discovery cohort had been generated on one and the same sequencing platform. An early release covering around 630 HLA-typed donors comprised around 300 gigabases of sequencing data and tens of millions of unique TCR sequences. On average, approximately 250,000 unique TCR beta nucleotide sequences were sequenced per donor among a few hundred genotyped donors of the cohort, with 15% to 20% of those sequences being non-productive. An earlier analysis of 587 of the donors applied high-throughput TCR beta sequencing to assess whether each TCR beta V gene segment acted as functional or pseudogenic. Both class I and class II loci were covered by HLA typing, at four-digit resolution. The genetic ancestry cluster associated with self-reported Caucasian donors included 81% of the approximately 400 genotyped donors. Donor age, sex, ethnicity and CMV serostatus were compiled together with the repertoire data. Using immunosequencing, the study profiled T cell repertoires from about 610 subjects and related those repertoires to cytomegalovirus serostatus. In addition to the first cohort of 666 subjects, a separate validation cohort of 120 different subjects was used. To predict cytomegalovirus infection status, the study brought together high-throughput TCR immunosequencing, statistical association of individual TCRs with disease status, and machine learning. About five DR-DQ haplotypes were treated as single units for association and clustering because of strong linkage in the cohort. The number of donors typed differed by locus, with roughly 620-630 for A, B, C, DRB1 and DQB1, more than 500 for DQA1, 606 for DPA1, and around 430 for DPB1. The study aimed to test whether signatures of past pathogen exposure could be identified by cataloging public T cell receptors. The later analysis used no new phenotypic data to find candidate immune exposures, relying instead on TCR beta sequences and their occurrence across donors. In a later analysis, previously published TCR beta repertoires from fewer than 750 donors were re-analyzed and high-resolution HLA genotyping was added so that TCR occurrence patterns could be studied. Summary of the overall study and its limitations: Several of the top co-occurrence clusters appeared to be linked to parvovirus B19, influenza, CMV and Epstein-Barr virus, according to a later analysis. According to the authors, the approach could potentially be generalized to other disease states and immunological phenotypes. A later analysis found that most CMV-associated TCR beta chains appeared HLA-restricted, with HLA associations seemingly driven largely by CMV exposure. In an earlier analysis of several hundred of the donors, most TCR beta V segments were observed in productive rearrangements about 90% or about 30% of the time, broadly matching IMGT annotations. In both the original and validation cohorts, the classifier was reported to diagnose cytomegalovirus status with high specificity and sensitivity. Some IMGT-functional V segments, including TRBV6-2 and TRBV6-3, could not be told apart with the 87-base-pair reads, so those segments were excluded. A cluster of highly shared sequence variants was judged likely to be a technical artifact of the sequencing pipeline. Assigning TCR associations to individual alleles was difficult when HLA alleles, especially DR and DQ, strongly co-occurred. Correlated functional status among segregating V segments might be attributable to linkage disequilibrium, but an unknown experimental factor could not be ruled out. In a later genetic analysis, a missense DCLRE1C variant was associated with V-gene and J-gene trimming of TCR beta chains, and the association was replicated in an independent cohort. This cohort had only TCR beta chains sequenced, and the lack of alpha or paired-chain data limited which features could be detected. The study gave a list of around 170 TCR beta chains associated with cytomegalovirus. A further reported finding was that TCR beta sequences accurately predicted the HLA-A and HLA-B alleles for most subjects in the first cohort. CMV serostatus was the only immune exposure information available for the cohort. Three of the identified cytomegalovirus-associated TCR beta chains were confirmed in vitro to be specific for cytomegalovirus antigens. In a later analysis, HLA-associated TCR beta chains showed more clonal expansion and lower generation probabilities than non-associated chains that were equally common. A later analysis found that TCR association rates varied across HLA loci, with DRB1 alleles showing the most associated TCRs and HLA-C alleles the fewest. Compared with the 666-donor mean, donors in an Asian-associated ancestry cluster had fewer N-insertions in productive TCRs, according to a later genetic analysis. Because some donors lacked HLA typing at each locus, the association tests relied only on the typed subset. Because counts were too low, 15 or so rarely observed V segments, including chromosome 9 orphons, were excluded from the earlier analysis of 587 of the donors. Across donors, most TCR sequences were observed very rarely, whereas some public TCRs were present in many individuals. Specific HLA alleles were associated with 18,000 or so TCR beta sequences at a false discovery rate of 0.05 in a later analysis. Roughly uniform sequencing depth across donors was assumed in presence/absence analyses, although this assumption may not hold.

The cohort was made up of 666 healthy bone marrow donors. All cohort members were sampled while nominally healthy, although unrecorded immune exposures were likely present. The donor tested CMV seropositive and was one of the 289 seropositive cohort members. A peripheral blood sample was collected from each donor, and TCR beta sequencing was performed on peripheral blood mononuclear cells. Genomic DNA extraction from the blood cell samples was performed with the Qiagen DNeasy Blood Extraction Kit. The sequence derives from a man between 18 and 29 years old in good health and CMV-seropositive. Source material: PBMCs. Recombination connected TRBV7-9 to TRBJ1-4; TRBD1 is a weak D gene call, 5 bases matching. For the CDR3, the sequence is CASSFMDTRNEKLFF. The DNA is TGTGCCAGCAGCTTTATGGACACGCGCAATGAAAAACTGTTTTTT.